The 10 T cell receptor beta chains below were found in one sample sequenced in a study of blood T cell repertoires in COVID-19. Here immunoSEQ multiplex PCR was the method, and the copy in TCRdb shows in-frame clones only, minus some. The repertoire has 200,000 to 250,000 clones, roughly 90% of them found once; the top ten carry less than 3.5%. Sequencing input: peripheral blood. These receptors were taken from a woman in her sixties or seventies with acute or convalescent COVID-19.

The rearrangement links TRBV11-2 to TRBJ1-2; D may be TRBD1 (5 bases). V lost 3 bases and J lost 8, with 19 bases in between. This CDR3 is built from 15 residues. Germline CDR1 SGHAT, CDR2 FQNNGV. The CDR3 protein is CASSFARQGLSGYTF. DNA for the CDR3: TGTGCCAGCAGCTTTGCACGGCAGGGCTTGTCAGGCTACACCTTC. Full variable domain (missing parts from reference TRBV11-2 and TRBJ1-2): EAGVAQSPRYKIIEKRQSVAFWCNPISGHATLYWYQQILGQGPKLLIQFQNNGVVDDSQLPKDRFSAERLKGVDSTLKIQPAKLEDSAVYLCASSFARQGLSGYTFGSGTRLTVV.

This chain connects TRBV2 to TRBJ2-1; a possible D gene is TRBD2 (5 bases). V dropped 6 bases and J dropped 5 bases, with 17 bases sitting between them. The CDR3 spans 15 residues. The germline gives CDR1 SNHLY, CDR2 FYNNEI. The CDR3 DNA sequence: TGTGCCAGCAGCCTCCTAGCTCTTTTAAACAATGAGCAGTTCTTC. Translation: CASSLLALLNNEQFF.

This clone was counted once. The chain uses TRBV7-2 and TRBJ2-6; 11 positions match TRBD1. Germline-derived CDR1 and CDR2 are SGHTA and FQGNSA. V lost 3 bases to trimming and J lost 1 base; unmatched junction nucleotides: 2. The CDR3 runs to 17 residues. The CDR3 reads CASSFGQGASGANVLTF. CDR3 coding DNA: TGTGCCAGCAGCTTCGGACAGGGGGCGTCTGGGGCCAACGTCCTGACTTTC.

This chain uses TRBV6-5 with TRBJ2-5; 8 bases align to TRBD1. The trim removed 2 bases at V and 6 bases at J, leaving 2 bases unmatched. In germline, CDR1 is MNHEY, CDR2 SVGAGI. This CDR3 is 13 amino acids long. DNA of the CDR3: TGTGCCAGCAGTTACGGACAGGGAAAGACCCAGTACTTC. Its translation is CASSYGQGKTQYF.

The chain has TRBV27 and TRBJ2-7; 9 positions match TRBD1. Germline trimming cut 3 bases from V and 7 bases from J; bases unmatched to any gene: 7. Germline CDR1 MNHEY, CDR2 SMNVEV (reference sequence). The CDR3 extends over 14 amino acids. DNA of the CDR3: TGTGCCAGCAGTTTTCGGGACAGGGCCGGAGAGCAGTACTTC. It specifies CASSFRDRAGEQYF.

Only one count was recorded for this clone. J is TRBJ1-2 and V is TRBV12-5; a weak D match, TRBD1 (5 bases). The CDR3 totals 15 residues. The germline gives CDR1 LGHNT, CDR2 FRNRAP. The V and J ends lost 6 bases and 8 bases respectively, with 22 bases between them. The CDR3 nucleotides read TGTGCTAGTGGCGCCGGGACGGAGCGAGGGAGGGGCTACACCTTC. This sequence encodes CASGAGTERGRGYTF. Full variable domain (outside the CDR3, taken from reference TRBV12-5 and TRBJ1-2): DARVTQTPRHKVTEMGQEVTMRCQPILGHNTVFWYRQTMMQGLELLAYFRNRAPLDDSGMPKDRFSAEMPDATLATLKIQPSEPRDSAVYFCASGAGTERGRGYTFGSGTRLTVV.

The rearrangement links TRBV5-4 to TRBJ2-2, with no clear D. Per germline, CDR1 SGHNT and CDR2 YYREEE (reference sequence). V lost 0 bases and J lost 7, with 4 bases in between. This CDR3 region has 12 residues. The CDR3 loop is CASSLVLGELFF. DNA of the CDR3: TGTGCCAGCAGCTTGGTCCTCGGGGAGCTGTTTTTT.

J is TRBJ2-1 and V is TRBV29-1; 10 bases match TRBD2. The germline CDR1 and CDR2 sequences are SQVTM and ANQGSEA. CDR3 length: 14 amino acids. Trimming removed 6 bases from V and 4 bases from J; junction bases left unmatched: 6. The CDR3 bases are TGCAGCGTCCGTAGCGGGGGGTTGTACAATGAGCAGTTCTTC. This codes for CSVRSGGLYNEQFF.

The chain links TRBV30 to TRBJ2-1; 7 bases are shared with TRBD1. The CDR3 is 14 residues long. CDR1 GTSNPN and CDR2 SVGIG come from the germline V gene (reference sequence). V gave up 7 bases and J gave up 3 bases; unmatched junction bases: 9. Written as DNA, the CDR3 is TGTGCCTACCTGAGACAGGGAAGCTACAATGAGCAGTTCTTC. Translation gives CAYLRQGSYNEQFF.

This clone turned up a few times. The V gene is TRBV5-1, the J gene TRBJ1-1; D perhaps matches TRBD1 (6 bases). CDR1 is SGHRS, CDR2 YFSETQ, per germline. The CDR3 consists of 14 residues. Trimming cost V 2 bases and J 3 bases, with 11 bases left between them. CDR3 bases: TGCGCCAGCAGCTTCTCAGGGGTGGACACTGAAGCTTTCTTT. Its translation is CASSFSGVDTEAFF.